The clone carrying this T cell receptor beta chain was observed a single time. Its antigen is not identified. This sample is drawn from a study of shared clonotypes between healthy human individuals. Study overall: The cohort comprised a couple of women and a few men. Their ages spanned 18 to 49 years.

Sequenced by immunoSEQ multiplex PCR; TCRdb stores in-frame clones only, minus some. The sample has 2 million or so clones, 85% to 95% seen once. A CD45RA-negative memory subset and a CD45RA+ naive subset were separated from the CD4+ cells. Findings and caveats of the study: Non-shared clonotypes showed lower generation probabilities than clonotypes common to all four donors.

V was pared by 5 bases and J by 0 bases, with 6 bases of the junction left unmatched. Germline V lookup: CDR1 SGHTA, CDR2 FQGNSA. This CDR3 comprises 15 residues. The sequence derives from a man younger than 35 in good health. This chain joins TRBV7-2 and TRBJ1-2; 7 bases match TRBD1. The specimen was naive CD4+ T cells sorted from blood. Subset in this sample: CD45RA+ positively selected. CDR3 DNA sequence: TGTGCCAGCAGCCGTCGACAGGGACCTAACTATGGCTACACCTTC. Protein product: CASSRRQGPNYGYTF.